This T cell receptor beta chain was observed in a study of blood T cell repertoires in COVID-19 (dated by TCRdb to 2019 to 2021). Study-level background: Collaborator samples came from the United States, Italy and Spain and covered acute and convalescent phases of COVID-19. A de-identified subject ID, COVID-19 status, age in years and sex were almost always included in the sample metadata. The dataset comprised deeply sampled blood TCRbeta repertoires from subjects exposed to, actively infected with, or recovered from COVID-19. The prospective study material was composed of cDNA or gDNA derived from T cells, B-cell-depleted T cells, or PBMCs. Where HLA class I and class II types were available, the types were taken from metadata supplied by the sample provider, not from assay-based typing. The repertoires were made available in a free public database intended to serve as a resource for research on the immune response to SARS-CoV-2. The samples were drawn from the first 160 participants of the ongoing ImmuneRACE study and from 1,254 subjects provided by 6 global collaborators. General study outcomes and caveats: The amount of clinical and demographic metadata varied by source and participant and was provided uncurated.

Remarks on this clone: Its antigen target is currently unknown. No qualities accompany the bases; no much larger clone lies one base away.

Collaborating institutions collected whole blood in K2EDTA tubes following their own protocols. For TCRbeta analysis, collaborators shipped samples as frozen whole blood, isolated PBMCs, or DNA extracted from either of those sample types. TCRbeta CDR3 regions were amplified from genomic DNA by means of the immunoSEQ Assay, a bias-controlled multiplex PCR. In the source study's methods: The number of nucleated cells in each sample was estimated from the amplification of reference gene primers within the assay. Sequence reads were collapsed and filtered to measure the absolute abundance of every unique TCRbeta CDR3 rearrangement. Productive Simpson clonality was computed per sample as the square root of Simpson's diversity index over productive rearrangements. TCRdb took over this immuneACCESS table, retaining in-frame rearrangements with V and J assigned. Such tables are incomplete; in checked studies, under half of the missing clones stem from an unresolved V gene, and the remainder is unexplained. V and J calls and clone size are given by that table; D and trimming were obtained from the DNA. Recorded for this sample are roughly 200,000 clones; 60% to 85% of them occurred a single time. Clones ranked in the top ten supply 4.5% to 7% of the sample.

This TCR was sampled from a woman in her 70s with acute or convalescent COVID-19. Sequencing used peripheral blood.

The DNA sequence is given as TGTGCCACCAGCTGGACAGGGCCCCACGACAATGAGCAGTTCTTC. This yields the protein CATSWTGPHDNEQFF. The sequence is built from TRBV15 and TRBJ2-1, with TRBD1 matching 8 junction bases. Germline trimming amounts to 5 bases on V and 5 bases on J, with 8 as the count of junction bases outside the gene matches. Sequences LNHNV (CDR1) and YYDKDF (CDR2) are obtained from the germline V gene (reference sequence). Spanning cysteine to phenylalanine, the CDR3 consists of 15 amino acids. Just CDR3 DNA is preserved here, 45 bases in frame from base 1.